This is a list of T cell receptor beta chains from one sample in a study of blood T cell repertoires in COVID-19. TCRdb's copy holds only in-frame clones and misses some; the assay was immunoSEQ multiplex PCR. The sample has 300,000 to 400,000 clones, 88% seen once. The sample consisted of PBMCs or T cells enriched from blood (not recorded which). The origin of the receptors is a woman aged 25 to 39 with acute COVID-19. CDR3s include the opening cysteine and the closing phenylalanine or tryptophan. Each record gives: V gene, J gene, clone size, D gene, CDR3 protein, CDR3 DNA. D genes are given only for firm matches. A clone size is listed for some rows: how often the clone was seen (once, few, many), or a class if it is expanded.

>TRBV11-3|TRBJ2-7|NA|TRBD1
CASSSKQGFRSGEQYF
TGTGCCAGCAGCTCAAAACAGGGGTTCAGATCTGGCGAGCAGTACTTC
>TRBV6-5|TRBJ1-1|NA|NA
CASNRGGAGTEAFF
TGTGCCAGCAACCGGGGGGGGGCAGGTACTGAAGCTTTCTTT
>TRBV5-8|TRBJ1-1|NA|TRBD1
CASSPTGMMNTEAFF
TGTGCCAGCAGCCCGACAGGGATGATGAACACTGAAGCTTTCTTT
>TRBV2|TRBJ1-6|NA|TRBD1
CASSGDRGISPLHF
TGTGCCAGCAGCGGGGACAGGGGAATTTCACCCCTCCACTTT
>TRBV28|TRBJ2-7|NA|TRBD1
CASSTGAYEQYF
TGTGCCAGCAGTACAGGGGCGTACGAGCAGTACTTC
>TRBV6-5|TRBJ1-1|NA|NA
CATRGRPGVTEAFF
TGTGCCACCCGCGGAAGGCCGGGGGTCACTGAAGCTTTCTTT
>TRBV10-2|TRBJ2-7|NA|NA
CASTGQLAYEQYF
TGCGCCAGCACAGGGCAGCTCGCCTACGAGCAGTACTTC
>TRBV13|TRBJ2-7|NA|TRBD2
CASSLGLSGGAYEQYF
TGTGCCAGCAGCTTAGGCCTAAGCGGGGGGGCCTACGAGCAGTACTTC
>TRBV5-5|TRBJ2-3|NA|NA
CASSEIHRSTDTQYF
TGTGCCAGCAGCGAGATCCATCGGAGCACAGATACGCAGTATTTT
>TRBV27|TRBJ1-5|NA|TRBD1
CASSPYDRASNQPQHF
TGTGCCAGCAGTCCGTACGACAGGGCTAGCAATCAGCCCCAGCATTTT
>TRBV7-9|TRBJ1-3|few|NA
CASSPRVGPGNTIYF
TGTGCCAGCAGCCCCAGGGTAGGTCCTGGAAACACCATATATTTT
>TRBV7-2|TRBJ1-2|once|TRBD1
CASSLTRQGNYGYTF
TGTGCCAGCAGCTTAACACGACAGGGAAACTATGGCTACACCTTC
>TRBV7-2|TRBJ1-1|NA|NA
CASSLRQVYSTEAFF
TGTGCCAGCAGCCTGCGACAGGTCTACAGCACTGAAGCTTTCTTT
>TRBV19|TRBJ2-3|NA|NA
CASSSTGDTQYF
TGTGCCAGTAGTTCGACGGGGGATACGCAGTATTTT
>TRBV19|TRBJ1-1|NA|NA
CASIQVGNTEAFF
TGTGCCAGTATCCAGGTTGGGAACACTGAAGCTTTCTTT
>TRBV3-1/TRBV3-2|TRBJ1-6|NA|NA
CASSQKGRGSPLHF
TGTGCCAGCAGCCAAAAGGGAAGGGGTTCACCCCTCCACTTT
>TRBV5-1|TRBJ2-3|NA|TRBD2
CASSLASSGRQGDTQYF
TGCGCCAGCAGCTTGGCCAGTAGCGGGCGACAAGGGGATACGCAGTATTTT
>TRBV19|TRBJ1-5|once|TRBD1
CASSPRTGGRVQPQHF
TGTGCCAGTAGTCCTCGGACAGGGGGCAGGGTTCAGCCCCAGCATTTT
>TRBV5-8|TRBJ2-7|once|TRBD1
CASSLHRGLYEQYF
TGTGCCAGCAGCTTACACAGGGGGCTGTACGAGCAGTACTTC
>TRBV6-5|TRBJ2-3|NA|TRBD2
CASSYERGADTQYF
TGTGCCAGCAGTTACGAGCGGGGGGCAGATACGCAGTATTTT
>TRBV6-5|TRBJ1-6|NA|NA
CASRLGRINSPLHF
TGTGCCAGCAGGCTGGGCAGGATTAATTCACCCCTCCACTTT
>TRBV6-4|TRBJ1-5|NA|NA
CASSVHLNQPQHF
TGTGCCAGCAGTGTGCATCTAAATCAGCCCCAGCATTTT
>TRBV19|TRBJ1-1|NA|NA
CATQMGGAGSWDTEAFF
TGTGCCACACAAATGGGGGGTGCAGGTTCTTGGGACACTGAAGCTTTCTTT
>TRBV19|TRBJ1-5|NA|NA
CASRLRAASNQPQHF
TGTGCCAGTAGGCTCAGGGCCGCGAGCAATCAGCCCCAGCATTTT
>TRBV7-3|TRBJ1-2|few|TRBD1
CASSLGPETGGSGYTF
TGTGCCAGCAGCTTAGGCCCGGAAACAGGGGGCTCTGGCTACACCTTC
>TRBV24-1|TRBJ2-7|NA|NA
CATLGGEQYF
TGTGCCACCTTAGGAGGGGAGCAGTACTTC
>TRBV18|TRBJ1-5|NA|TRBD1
CASSPFSRQGGQPQHF
TGTGCCAGCTCACCATTTTCTCGACAGGGTGGCCAGCCCCAGCATTTT
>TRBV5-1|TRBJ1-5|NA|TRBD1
CASSLQGPPSPQHF
TGCGCCAGCAGTTTACAGGGGCCCCCTTCGCCCCAGCATTTT
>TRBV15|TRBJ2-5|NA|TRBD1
CATSREKDRGQETQYF
TGTGCCACCAGCAGGGAAAAGGACAGGGGGCAAGAGACCCAGTACTTC
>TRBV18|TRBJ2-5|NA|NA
CASSPDTIETQYF
TGTGCCAGCTCACCCGACACGATAGAGACCCAGTACTTC
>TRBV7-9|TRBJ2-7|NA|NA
CASNHRELNEEQYF
TGTGCCAGCAACCACCGAGAGCTAAACGAGGAGCAGTACTTC
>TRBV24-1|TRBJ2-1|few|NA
CATSDSWGRSTYNEQFF
TGTGCCACCAGTGACAGCTGGGGGCGTAGCACCTACAATGAGCAGTTCTTC
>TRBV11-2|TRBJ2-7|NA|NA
CASSLPGSLYEQYF
TGTGCCAGCAGCTTACCCGGGTCACTCTACGAGCAGTACTTC
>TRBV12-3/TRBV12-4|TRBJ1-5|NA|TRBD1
CASSTTGFQPQHF
TGTGCCAGCAGTACGACAGGGTTTCAGCCCCAGCATTTT
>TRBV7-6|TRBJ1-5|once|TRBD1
CASSLGTEGPQHF
TGTGCCAGCAGCTTGGGGACAGAGGGACCCCAGCATTTT
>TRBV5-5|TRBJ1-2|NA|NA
CASSLEVARGLYGYTF
TGTGCCAGCAGCTTGGAGGTGGCAAGGGGTTTATATGGCTACACCTTC
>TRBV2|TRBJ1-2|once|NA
CASRARGINYGYTF
TGTGCCAGCAGAGCCCGCGGTATTAACTATGGCTACACCTTC
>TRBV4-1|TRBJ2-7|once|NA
CASSQAQGYQATYEQYF
TGCGCCAGCAGCCAAGCCCAGGGGTACCAGGCCACCTACGAGCAGTACTTC
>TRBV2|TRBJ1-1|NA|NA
CASSEAEGGTEAFF
TGTGCCAGCAGTGAAGCCGAAGGGGGCACTGAAGCTTTCTTT
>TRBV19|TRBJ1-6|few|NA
CASSRGGFGSPLHF
TGTGCCAGTAGTAGAGGAGGGTTCGGGTCACCCCTCCACTTT
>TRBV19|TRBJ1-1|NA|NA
CASSIDQGSTEAFF
TGTGCCAGTAGTATTGATCAGGGGTCAACTGAAGCTTTCTTT
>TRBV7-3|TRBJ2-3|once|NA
CASSLMASADTQYF
TGTGCCAGCAGCTTAATGGCTAGTGCAGATACGCAGTATTTT
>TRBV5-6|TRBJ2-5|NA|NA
CASSLLGGGARETQYF
TGTGCCAGCAGCTTGCTTGGTGGGGGGGCTAGAGAGACCCAGTACTTC
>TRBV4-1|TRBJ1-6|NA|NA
CASSQATPGALGNSPLHF
TGCGCCAGCAGCCAAGCGACCCCAGGGGCTTTAGGTAATTCACCCCTCCACTTT